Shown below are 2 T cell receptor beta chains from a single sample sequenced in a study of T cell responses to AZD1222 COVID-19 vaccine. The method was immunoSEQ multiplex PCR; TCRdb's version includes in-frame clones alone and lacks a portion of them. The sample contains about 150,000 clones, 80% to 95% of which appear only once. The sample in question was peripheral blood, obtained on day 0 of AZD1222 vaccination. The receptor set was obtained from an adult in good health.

The DNA of the CDR3 is TGTGCCAGCAGCTCCCCAGGGGTCCCGGGGACTGAAGCTTTCTTT. It codes for CASSSPGVPGTEAFF. The V gene is TRBV7-2, the J gene TRBJ1-1; tentatively, D is TRBD1 (6 bases). V was clipped by 4 bases and J by 5 bases, with 17 bases between them. The CDR3 is 15 residues long. Germline values: CDR1 SGHTA, CDR2 FQGNSA.

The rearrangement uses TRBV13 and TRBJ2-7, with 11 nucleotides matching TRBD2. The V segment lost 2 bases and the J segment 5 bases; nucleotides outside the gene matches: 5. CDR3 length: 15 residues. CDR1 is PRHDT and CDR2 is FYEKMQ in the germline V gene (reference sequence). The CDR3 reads CASSLLLAGAHEQYF. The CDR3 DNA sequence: TGTGCCAGCAGCTTATTACTAGCGGGGGCCCACGAGCAGTACTTC.